These 27 T cell receptor beta chains were all obtained from the same sample, sequenced in a study of STAT5B mutations in CD4+ large granular lymphocyte leukemia. The table came from immunoSEQ multiplex PCR; TCRdb's copy has only in-frame clones and leaves some out. Among 30,000 to 35,000 clones, 68% were seen once, and the ten largest hold approximately 1.6%. The sample taken for sequencing was CD4+ T cells from blood buffy coats. The receptors stem from a human donor in good health.

This clone was counted only a few times. V is TRBV28 and J is TRBJ1-3, with D possibly matching TRBD1 (5 bases). Per the germline V gene, CDR1 is MDHEN and CDR2 is SYDVKM. CDR3 length: 13 residues. V lost 11 bases to trimming and J lost 4 bases, with 15 bases between them. CDR3 sequence reads: CAGGGARGNTIYF. As DNA, the CDR3 is TGTGCCGGAGGAGGGGCGCGAGGAAACACCATATATTTT.

The genes are TRBV15 and TRBJ1-4; tentative D call: TRBD1 (5 bases). Germline lookup yields CDR1 LNHNV and CDR2 YYDKDF (reference sequence). The CDR3 loop spans 17 amino acids. The V and J ends lost 0 bases and 4 bases respectively, with 15 bases between them. CDR3 bases: TGTGCCACCAGCAGAGATGGCGGCGGGGGAGATAATGAAAAACTGTTTTTT. Its protein is CATSRDGGGGDNEKLFF.

In this sample, this clone turned up a few times. This rearrangement joins TRBV2 to TRBJ1-3; possibly TRBD1 for D (6 bases). Germline assignment: CDR1 SNHLY and CDR2 FYNNEI. The ends were cut back, 6 bases at V and 7 bases at J, with 25 bases in the middle. The CDR3 is made up of 17 amino acids. CDR3 bases: TGTGCCAGCAGCGAGATGGCCCGGGACATGGGTTTGAACACCATATATTTT. This gives the protein CASSEMARDMGLNTIYF.

By sample fraction, this clone is large. CDR3 region: CASSETEVLSYEQYF. CDR3 in DNA: TGTGCCAGCAGCGAAACAGAAGTCCTCTCCTACGAGCAGTACTTC. This sequence joins TRBV7-8 and TRBJ2-7; D is undetermined. The length of the CDR3 is 15 residues. V was cut by 5 bases and J by 0 bases, with 14 bases left in between. Germline V gene data show CDR1 as SGHVS and CDR2 as FQNEAQ. Combining the CDR3 with reference TRBV7-8 and TRBJ2-7 gives the whole variable domain GAGVSQSPRYKVAKRGQDVALRCDPISGHVSLFWYQQALGQGPEFLTYFQNEAQLDKSGLPSDRFFAERPEGSVSTLKIQRTQQEDSAVYLCASSETEVLSYEQYFGPGTRLTVT.

This chain uses TRBV4-2 with TRBJ2-7, with TRBD1 identical over 11 bases. The CDR3 is made up of 18 amino acids. V gave up 1 base and J gave up 3 bases; unmatched junction bases: 11. Germline V CDR1 and CDR2: LGHNA, YNFKEQ. In nucleotides, the CDR3 is TGTGCCAGCAGCCAAGGGCTCCGGACAGGGGGCGAGGGCTACGAGCAGTACTTC. Amino acids: CASSQGLRTGGEGYEQYF.

The chain employs TRBV12-5 and TRBJ1-1; 7 positions agree with TRBD1. Germline-derived CDR1 and CDR2 are LGHNT and FRNRAP. The CDR3 has 16 amino acids. Unmatched junction bases numbered 12, after V lost 5 bases and J lost 3 bases. The CDR3 reads CASGPRQGIRYTEAFF. The CDR3 DNA follows: TGTGCTAGTGGTCCACGACAGGGTATACGGTACACTGAAGCTTTCTTT.

The rearrangement uses TRBV5-1 and TRBJ2-1; maybe TRBD1 (6 bases). Germline lookup yields CDR1 SGHRS and CDR2 YFSETQ. This CDR3 has 15 residues. V gave up 4 bases and J gave up 0 bases, with 11 bases separating them. CDR3 coding DNA: TGCGCCAGCAGCCAAGGGGGAAGCTCCTACAATGAGCAGTTCTTC. Translation gives CASSQGGSSYNEQFF.

A few counts support this clone. The CDR3 loop is CASSLMGPGGEKLFF. The CDR3 DNA reads TGTGCCAGCAGCTTAATGGGACCAGGCGGTGAAAAACTGTTTTTT. V usage is TRBV7-9 and J usage is TRBJ1-4, with D perhaps TRBD1 (5 bases). The CDR3 contains 15 residues. CDR1 SEHNR and CDR2 FQNEAQ come from the germline V gene (reference sequence). Deletions cut 2 bases from V and 7 bases from J, with 14 bases between.

The V and J genes are TRBV2 and TRBJ2-5; a possible D gene is TRBD2 (5 bases). This CDR3 comprises 12 residues. V shed 6 bases and J shed 3 bases, with 8 bases lying between them. Germline V gene data show CDR1 as SNHLY and CDR2 as FYNNEI. Here the CDR3 reads CASRELEETQYF. The CDR3 coding sequence is TGTGCCAGCAGAGAACTAGAAGAGACCCAGTACTTC.

J is TRBJ2-7 and V is TRBV29-1; the D is unclear. The length of the CDR3 is 14 residues. Germline CDR1 SQVTM, CDR2 ANQGSEA. The V gene lost 1 base and the J gene lost 0 bases, with 10 bases spanning the gap. This CDR3 is CSVEGDGGSYEQYF. CDR3 nucleotide sequence: TGCAGCGTTGAAGGAGACGGCGGCTCCTACGAGCAGTACTTC.

This chain joins TRBV4-2 and TRBJ1-2; no firm D call. Germline CDR1 and CDR2: LGHNA and YNFKEQ. The CDR3 is made up of 12 amino acids. V was trimmed by 4 bases and J by 3 bases, leaving 6 bases between them. The CDR3 DNA is TGTGCCAGCAGCCGCGGGGACTATGGCTACACCTTC. This sequence encodes CASSRGDYGYTF.

The rearrangement joins TRBV6-1 to TRBJ1-2; the match to TRBD1 covers 8 bases. The CDR3 runs 16 residues. The J segment lost 4 bases and the V segment lost 0 bases, leaving 7 bases of the junction unmatched. CDR1 is MNHNS, CDR2 SASEGT, per germline. CDR3 in DNA: TGTGCCAGCAGTGAAGCGGTCGGACAGGGAAGCTATGGCTACACCTTC. Translation: CASSEAVGQGSYGYTF.

The chain carries TRBV7-6 and TRBJ2-3; D is possibly TRBD1 (5 bases). V was trimmed by 1 base and J by 2 bases, leaving 13 bases between them. Germline V gene sequence: CDR1 SGHVS, CDR2 FNYEAQ. The CDR3 has 16 residues. The CDR3 DNA is TGTGCCAGCAGCTTAGGCACAGGCCTCGACACAGATACGCAGTATTTT. It codes for CASSLGTGLDTDTQYF. The full variable domain, rest sourced from reference TRBV7-6 and TRBJ2-3, is GAGVSQSPRYKVTKRGQDVALRCDPISGHVSLYWYRQALGQGPEFLTYFNYEAQQDKSGLPNDRFSAERPEGSISTLTIQRTEQRDSAMYRCASSLGTGLDTDTQYFGPGTRLTVL.

The gene calls are TRBV7-6 and TRBJ2-7, with D unclear. The V gene lost 1 base and the J gene lost 0 bases, with 10 bases spanning the gap. The CDR3 is 15 amino acids. The germline V gene encodes CDR1 SGHVS and CDR2 FNYEAQ. Here the CDR3 DNA reads TGTGCCAGCAGCTTAGGGGCCCTAACCTCCTACGAGCAGTACTTC. Translation gives CASSLGALTSYEQYF. Full variable domain (remainder filled in from reference TRBV7-6 and TRBJ2-7): GAGVSQSPRYKVTKRGQDVALRCDPISGHVSLYWYRQALGQGPEFLTYFNYEAQQDKSGLPNDRFSAERPEGSISTLTIQRTEQRDSAMYRCASSLGALTSYEQYFGPGTRLTVT.

The chain combines TRBV7-2 with TRBJ2-5; D is unresolved. There are 12 residues in the CDR3. V gave up 5 bases and J gave up 0 bases, with 4 bases separating them. Germline values: CDR1 SGHTA, CDR2 FQGNSA. CDR3 protein: CASSLYQETQYF. The CDR3, as DNA: TGTGCCAGCAGCCTCTACCAAGAGACCCAGTACTTC.

CDR3 loop: CASSSAGGRSSYNSPLHF. The CDR3 DNA reads as TGTGCCAGTAGTTCGGCAGGGGGGCGCAGCTCCTATAATTCACCCCTCCACTTT. The chain uses TRBV19 and TRBJ1-6, with 7 nucleotides matching TRBD1. The CDR3 has 18 residues. Germline V gene lookup returns CDR1 LNHDA and CDR2 SQIVND (reference sequence). The ends lost 5 bases at V and 0 bases at J; junction bases unmatched: 10.

This clone was observed a few times. The rearrangement joins TRBV11-1 to TRBJ2-5, with D uncertain. CDR3 length equals 13 residues. V lost 3 bases to trimming and J lost 4 bases, with 9 bases between them. The germline CDR1 and CDR2 sequences are SGHAT and FQDESV (reference sequence). CDR3 in amino acids: CASSFSTRETQYF. In nucleotides, the CDR3 is TGTGCCAGCAGCTTCTCTACCAGAGAGACCCAGTACTTC.

The CDR3 spells CASSHLEIRPTYNEQFF. The CDR3 DNA reads TGTGCCAGCAGCCACCTCGAGATACGCCCCACTTACAATGAGCAGTTCTTC. The chain carries TRBV14 and TRBJ2-1, with no clear D. V lost 3 bases, J lost 4 bases, and 19 bases lay in between. The CDR3 has 17 amino acids. From germline, CDR1 is SGHDN and CDR2 FVKESK.

The chain uses TRBV5-1 and TRBJ1-4; 7 bases agree with TRBD1. From germline, CDR1 is SGHRS and CDR2 YFSETQ. The junction had 8 bases not matched to a gene; V was cut back by 5 bases and J by 7 bases. The length of the CDR3 is 14 residues. The CDR3 region has the DNA TGCGCCAGCAGACTCGGACAGGAAGGTGAAAAACTGTTTTTT. It encodes CASRLGQEGEKLFF.

This clone was counted a single time. The rearrangement uses TRBV27 and TRBJ1-5; D is undetermined. V was pared by 3 bases and J by 4 bases, with 10 bases between. The CDR3 is 14 amino acids. Germline V gene data show CDR1 as MNHEY and CDR2 as SMNVEV (reference sequence). The CDR3, as DNA: TGTGCCAGCAGTTTCTCCCGGGAGAATCAGCCCCAGCATTTT. The encoded protein is CASSFSRENQPQHF.

As DNA, the CDR3 is TGTGCCAGCAGCGCCGGGACAGGGATCGGAAAACTGTTTTTT. Encoded protein: CASSAGTGIGKLFF. The rearrangement links TRBV7-9 to TRBJ1-4, with 9 bases matching TRBD1. Germline CDR1 reads SEHNR; CDR2 reads FQNEAQ (reference sequence). CDR3 length: 14 residues. V lost 5 bases and J lost 10; bases outside the gene matches: 8.

The gene calls are TRBV6-1 and TRBJ1-2; 7 nucleotides agree with TRBD1. This CDR3 comprises 11 residues. In germline, CDR1 is MNHNS, CDR2 SASEGT. Trimming cost V 6 bases and J 13 bases; bases outside gene matches: 8. CDR3 sequence: CASRATGKGTF. The CDR3 nucleotides read TGTGCCAGCAGGGCGACAGGGAAAGGCACCTTC.

The V gene is TRBV2, the J gene TRBJ2-5; 10 bases are shared with TRBD1. Germline loops: CDR1 SNHLY, CDR2 FYNNEI. The CDR3 extends over 16 amino acids. Trimming at V came to 5 bases and at J to 9 bases, leaving 15 bases not matched to a gene. The CDR3 bases are TGTGCCAGCAGTATGGGACAGGGGTTTAGGTCGGCGGCCCAGTACTTC. It codes for CASSMGQGFRSAAQYF.

The chain couples TRBV29-1 to TRBJ2-7; tentatively, D is TRBD1 (6 bases). The J call may not be correct, given that the DNA end is closer to TRBJ2-5. The CDR3 is made up of 12 amino acids. Germline CDR1 and CDR2: SQVTM and ANQGSEA. In DNA form, the CDR3 reads TGCAGCTCAACAGGGTCCCAAGAGACCCAGTACTTC. This translates into CSSTGSQETQYF.

This rearrangement joins TRBV13 to TRBJ2-1; the D gene is possibly TRBD1 (6 bases). The V end lost 5 bases, the J end lost 7 bases, and 21 bases lay between the germline ends. Germline V CDR1 and CDR2: PRHDT, FYEKMQ (reference sequence). This CDR3 has 16 amino acids. CDR3 sequence reads: CASSQTAGTMHNEQFF. Here the CDR3 DNA reads TGTGCCAGCAGCCAAACCGCCGGGACAATGCATAATGAGCAGTTCTTC.

This clone was detected only once. The rearrangement links TRBV11-2 to TRBJ1-6; TRBD1 is a possible D gene (5 bases). Trimming removed 4 bases at V and 4 bases at J, with 14 bases between. This CDR3 is built from 16 residues. Germline CDR1 and CDR2: SGHAT and FQNNGV. DNA of the CDR3: TGTGCCAGCAGCTCGTCGGAACAGGTGTATAATTCACCCCTCCACTTT. Encoded protein: CASSSSEQVYNSPLHF.

The chain carries TRBV6-5 and TRBJ2-7, with 8 bases identical to TRBD2. Germline V gives CDR1 MNHEY, CDR2 SVGAGI. The CDR3 has 15 amino acids. After removal of 0 bases from V and 2 bases from J, the junction contained 3 bases not matched to a gene. In nucleotides, the CDR3 is TGTGCCAGCAGTTACTCTAGCGGGGATACCTACGAGCAGTACTTC. This translates into CASSYSSGDTYEQYF.